One and the same sample provided the 30 T cell receptor beta chains below, sequenced in a study of CD8+ T cells in alopecia areata. Treatment in this sample: oral pan-JAK inhibitor, 5-10 mg twice daily. Extraction of RNA preceded its reverse transcription into cDNA, which served as the sequencing template. Profiled with immunoSEQ multiplex PCR; TCRdb holds only in-frame clones, not every one. The table has 200,000 to 250,000 clones, about three fifths seen once. Specimen: CD4+ T cells sorted from blood, collected at week 4, from a patient treated with tofacitinib. The receptors come from a human donor with alopecia areata.

The chain couples TRBV9 to TRBJ2-3; D is perhaps TRBD2 (6 bases). The CDR3 has 14 residues. Germline V gene lookup returns CDR1 SGDLS and CDR2 YYNGEE. V lost 6 bases to trimming and J lost 6 bases, with 17 bases between them. The CDR3 loop reads CASTPGGTQDTQYF. In nucleotides, the CDR3 is TGTGCCAGCACCCCCGGGGGAACCCAGGATACGCAGTATTTT.

The chain employs TRBV30 and TRBJ2-3; TRBD2 might be the D (5 bases). The V gene's germline CDR1 is GTSNPN and CDR2 SVGIG (reference sequence). V lost 7 bases and J 1 base, leaving 12 bases between the germline ends. CDR3 size: 13 residues. The DNA of the CDR3 is TGTGCCTCCCGGGATCGTGGCACAGATACGCAGTATTTT. This gives the protein CASRDRGTDTQYF.

This clone was recorded once. This rearrangement joins TRBV6-5 to TRBJ1-5; no clear D. V shed 3 bases and J shed 5 bases, with 8 bases lying between them. CDR3 length: 13 amino acids. Germline V gene data show CDR1 as MNHEY and CDR2 as SVGAGI. In nucleotides, the CDR3 is TGTGCCAGCAGTTATCGGGCCTATCAGCCCCAGCATTTT. This translates into CASSYRAYQPQHF.

This chain uses TRBV4-3 with TRBJ2-7; D gene unclear. V was shortened by 3 bases and J by 4 bases, with 16 bases between the two germline ends. The germline V gene encodes CDR1 LGHNA and CDR2 YSLEER. This CDR3 has 15 residues. The CDR3 here is CASSQHAQNDYEQYF. DNA of the CDR3: TGCGCCAGCAGCCAGCATGCCCAGAATGATTACGAGCAGTACTTC.

The J gene is TRBJ1-5, the V gene TRBV5-4; 7 positions match TRBD1. This CDR3 spans 14 amino acids. In germline, CDR1 is SGHNT, CDR2 YYREEE (reference sequence). The V gene end was trimmed by 5 bases and the J gene end by 2 bases; junction bases not matched to a gene: 4. The CDR3 DNA follows: TGTGCCAGCAGGGGCACAGGGGGCAATCAGCCCCAGCATTTT. It translates to CASRGTGGNQPQHF.

This clone was seen only a few times. CDR3 sequence (DNA): TGCGCCAGCAGTCAAGGGACCCTTAGTCTTAACACCGGGGAGCTGTTTTTT. Translation: CASSQGTLSLNTGELFF. V usage is TRBV23-1 and J usage is TRBJ2-2; D might be TRBD1 or TRBD2, each matching 5 bases. Being an ORF, TRBV23-1 has a function that is uncertain. The CDR3 extends over 17 amino acids. V dropped 2 bases and J dropped 2 bases, with 15 bases sitting between them.

The V and J genes are TRBV29-1 and TRBJ2-7; no definite D call. CDR3 length equals 12 residues. Germline lookup yields CDR1 SQVTM and CDR2 ANQGSEA. V lost 4 bases and J 3 bases, leaving 10 bases between the germline ends. CDR3 amino acids: CSVGHSDYEQYF. The CDR3 bases are TGCAGCGTTGGACACTCGGACTACGAGCAGTACTTC.

This clone was picked up a small number of times. The V and J genes are TRBV5-5 and TRBJ1-1; D remains ambiguous. V was pared by 0 bases and J by 4 bases, with 7 bases between. Germline CDR1 reads SGHKS; CDR2 reads YYEKEE (reference sequence). This CDR3 contains 13 residues. In nucleotides, the CDR3 is TGTGCCAGCAGCTTGGCGCACGGCACTGAAGCTTTCTTT. It specifies CASSLAHGTEAFF.

A few counts support this clone. The chain is built from TRBV18 and TRBJ2-1; D is undetermined. The CDR3 has 15 residues. Trimming stripped 0 bases from V and 5 bases from J, with 11 bases between. Germline lookup yields CDR1 KGHSH and CDR2 LQKENI. Here the CDR3 DNA reads TGTGCCAGCTCACCACCGTCTCGTTTCGACAATGAGCAGTTCTTC. Its translation: CASSPPSRFDNEQFF.

V and J are TRBV29-1 and TRBJ1-4, with D possibly matching TRBD1 (5 bases). Trimming shortened V by 2 bases and J by 7 bases, and 14 bases separated the two germline ends. The germline gives CDR1 SQVTM, CDR2 ANQGSEA. There are 14 residues in the CDR3. The DNA for the CDR3 is TGCAGCGTTGAAAGGGGCAGGGAGGGTGAAAAACTGTTTTTT. It yields the protein CSVERGREGEKLFF. Using reference TRBV29-1 and TRBJ1-4 for the parts outside the CDR3, the full variable domain is SAVISQKPSRDICQRGTSLTIQCQVDSQVTMMFWYRQQPGQSLTLIATANQGSEATYESGFVIDKFPISRPNLTFSTLTVSNMSPEDSSIYLCSVERGREGEKLFFGSGTQLSVL.

The CDR3 sequence is CASSLTLTRGDRQETQYF. The CDR3 DNA sequence: TGTGCCAGCAGCTTAACCCTCACAAGGGGGGATCGGCAAGAGACCCAGTACTTC. The V gene is TRBV9, the J gene TRBJ2-5; D is perhaps TRBD1 or TRBD2 (6 bases each). Trimming took 4 bases from V and 2 from J, leaving 24 bases between them. CDR3 length equals 18 residues. The germline gives CDR1 SGDLS, CDR2 YYNGEE.

The chain recombines TRBV27 with TRBJ2-4; 8 bases are shared with TRBD1. The V gene's germline CDR1 is MNHEY and CDR2 SMNVEV (reference sequence). There are 14 residues in the CDR3. The V gene end was trimmed by 6 bases and the J gene end by 1 base; junction bases not matched to a gene: 2. The CDR3 region is CASRQGAAKNIQYF. DNA of the CDR3: TGTGCCAGCAGGCAGGGGGCGGCCAAAAACATTCAGTACTTC.

About this clone itself: Additional DNA sequences in this sample encode the identical CDR3. V gene TRBV4-3 combines with J gene TRBJ1-2; maybe TRBD1 (6 bases). The CDR3 is 15 residues long. CDR1 and CDR2 (germline): LGHNA, YSLEER. The ends were cut back, 0 bases at V and 4 bases at J, with 12 bases in the middle. The chain's CDR3 is CASSQEGGASYGYTF. In nucleotides, the CDR3 is TGCGCCAGCAGCCAAGAAGGGGGGGCGAGCTATGGCTACACCTTC.

The chain combines TRBV9 with TRBJ1-1, with a weak D call TRBD1 (5 bases). V lost 7 bases to trimming and J lost 4 bases, with 14 bases between them. Per the germline V gene, CDR1 is SGDLS and CDR2 is YYNGEE. The CDR3 is made up of 13 amino acids. In DNA, the CDR3 is TGTGCCAGCGGGGAGGGGATTAGCACTGAAGCTTTCTTT. Its translation: CASGEGISTEAFF.

This rearrangement joins TRBV5-6 to TRBJ2-7; 8 positions agree with TRBD1. The CDR3 covers 16 residues. Germline trimming cut 4 bases from V and 2 bases from J; bases unmatched to any gene: 11. From germline, CDR1 is SGHDT and CDR2 YYEEEE. CDR3 in amino acids: CASSHRTWDRTYEQYF. In nucleotides, the CDR3 is TGTGCCAGCAGCCACCGAACTTGGGACAGGACCTACGAGCAGTACTTC.

The sample holds one count of this clone. The gene calls are TRBV7-2 and TRBJ1-1; D is ambiguous. The CDR3 extends over 16 amino acids. Trimming pared 1 base from V and 0 bases from J, leaving 12 bases between. Looked up from germline, CDR1 is SGHTA and CDR2 is FQGNSA. For the CDR3, the DNA is TGTGCCAGCAGCTTAGTCGAACGCAGAGTGAACACTGAAGCTTTCTTT. Translation gives CASSLVERRVNTEAFF.

This clone was recorded a few times. This chain joins TRBV7-2 and TRBJ2-1; 7 positions match TRBD1. CDR1 and CDR2 (germline): SGHTA, FQGNSA. Unmatched junction bases numbered 8, after V lost 5 bases and J lost 7 bases. This CDR3 region has 14 residues. The CDR3 bases are TGTGCCAGCAGCAAGACAGGGCCTGGGAATGAGCAGTTCTTC. Its protein product is CASSKTGPGNEQFF.

This clone was seen a few times. CDR3 in amino acids: CASRRGNQPQHF. The CDR3, as DNA: TGTGCCAGCAGACGGGGCAATCAGCCCCAGCATTTT. This chain joins TRBV28 and TRBJ1-5; D is unclear. V lost 6 bases and J 2 bases, leaving 5 bases between the germline ends. Germline values: CDR1 MDHEN, CDR2 SYDVKM. This CDR3 has 12 amino acids.

This rearrangement joins TRBV19 to TRBJ2-5; D remains unclear. The CDR3 loop spans 13 amino acids. Deletions cut 3 bases from V and 2 bases from J, with 7 bases between. Germline CDR1 and CDR2: LNHDA and SQIVND (reference sequence). The CDR3 coding sequence is TGTGCCAGTAGTATGTCAAGACAAGAGACCCAGTACTTC. Translating it yields CASSMSRQETQYF.

The chain employs TRBV29-1 and TRBJ1-5, with unresolved D. Trimming cost V 3 bases and J 6 bases, with 9 bases left between them. CDR1 is SQVTM, CDR2 ANQGSEA, per germline. The CDR3 runs to 12 residues. CDR3: CSVEEEGQPQHF. The CDR3, as DNA: TGCAGCGTTGAGGAAGAGGGTCAGCCCCAGCATTTT.

Many counts were recorded for this clone. The chain recombines TRBV5-4 with TRBJ1-6; 12 bases map to TRBD1. Looked up from germline, CDR1 is SGHNT and CDR2 is YYREEE (reference sequence). Trimming at V came to 3 bases and at J to 10 bases, leaving 11 bases not matched to a gene. The CDR3 is made up of 17 amino acids. In DNA form, the CDR3 reads TGTGCCAGCAGCTCTTACCCAGGGACAGGGGGCAACTCACCCCTCCACTTT. It is translated as CASSSYPGTGGNSPLHF.

The V gene is TRBV4-3, the J gene TRBJ2-1; D unresolved. This CDR3 spans 14 amino acids. Trimming pared 3 bases from V and 10 bases from J, leaving 16 bases between. Germline assignment: CDR1 LGHNA and CDR2 YSLEER. The CDR3 bases are TGCGCCAGCAGCCAGTTAACGATTCGAAGGGAGCAGTTCTTC. Amino acids: CASSQLTIRREQFF.

The chain carries TRBV29-1 and TRBJ1-1; 10 bases map to TRBD1. V trimming: 5 bases; J trimming: 0 bases; junction bases outside the gene matches: 12. The CDR3 is 17 residues long. Germline lookup yields CDR1 SQVTM and CDR2 ANQGSEA. CDR3 protein: CSVFQTDRGWVNTEAFF. The DNA for the CDR3 is TGCAGCGTTTTCCAAACGGACAGGGGGTGGGTGAACACTGAAGCTTTCTTT.

The V call is TRBV10-2, the J call TRBJ2-6; D tentatively reads TRBD1 or TRBD2 (5 bases each). With 3 bases removed from V and 6 bases from J, the gap between germline ends came to 9 bases. Germline V gives CDR1 WSHSY, CDR2 SAAADI. The CDR3 covers 14 residues. CDR3 region: CASSESGLANVLTF. CDR3 DNA sequence: TGCGCCAGCAGTGAATCGGGGCTGGCCAACGTCCTGACTTTC.

This chain joins TRBV19 and TRBJ1-2; D ambiguous. CDR1 is LNHDA, CDR2 SQIVND, per germline (reference sequence). V was cut by 6 bases and J by 4 bases, with 21 bases left in between. CDR3 length: 16 amino acids. The CDR3 loop reads CASRPSLRTLGYGYTF. The CDR3 nucleotides are TGTGCCAGTAGGCCCAGCTTGCGGACCCTGGGCTATGGCTACACCTTC.

The chain has TRBV7-8 and TRBJ1-4; unclear D gene. Trimming cost V 3 bases and J 10 bases, with 9 bases left between them. Germline CDR1 is SGHVS and CDR2 is FQNEAQ. CDR3 length: 12 residues. The chain's CDR3 is CASSLYEGKLFF. Here the CDR3 DNA reads TGTGCCAGCAGCTTGTATGAAGGAAAACTGTTTTTT.

CDR3 in amino acids: CASSVRGLAGGPNIDTQYF. In DNA form, the CDR3 reads TGTGCCAGCAGCGTCCGCGGGCTAGCGGGGGGACCCAATATAGATACGCAGTATTTT. The rearrangement links TRBV9 to TRBJ2-3; 11 bases align to TRBD2. The germline CDR1 and CDR2 sequences are SGDLS and YYNGEE. V was clipped by 2 bases and J by 5 bases; unmatched bases: 16. The CDR3 totals 19 residues.

This chain links TRBV30 with TRBJ1-1, with D possibly being TRBD1 (5 bases). The CDR3 is 14 residues long. Germline assignment: CDR1 GTSNPN and CDR2 SVGIG (reference sequence). Trimming took off 4 bases at V and 1 base at J, with 13 bases between the two ends. The CDR3 here is CAWNRWPGNTEAFF. CDR3 in DNA: TGTGCCTGGAACAGGTGGCCAGGGAACACTGAAGCTTTCTTT.

The gene calls are TRBV11-2 and TRBJ1-2; D possibly corresponds to TRBD1 (5 bases). The CDR3 contains 13 residues. Germline V lookup: CDR1 SGHAT, CDR2 FQNNGV. V was shortened by 4 bases and J by 7 bases, with 13 bases between the two germline ends. The CDR3 sequence is CASSSIGATGYTF. The DNA for the CDR3 is TGTGCCAGCAGCTCAATCGGGGCAACTGGCTACACCTTC.

A remark on this clone: The identical CDR3 is also encoded by other nucleotide sequences in the sample. The chain carries TRBV29-1 and TRBJ2-3, with 12 bases that match TRBD2. The V segment lost 5 bases and the J segment 3 bases; nucleotides outside the gene matches: 3. CDR3 length equals 14 residues. Per germline, CDR1 SQVTM and CDR2 ANQGSEA. The CDR3 loop reads CSVRTSGATDTQYF. For the CDR3, the DNA is TGCAGCGTTAGGACTAGCGGGGCGACAGATACGCAGTATTTT.